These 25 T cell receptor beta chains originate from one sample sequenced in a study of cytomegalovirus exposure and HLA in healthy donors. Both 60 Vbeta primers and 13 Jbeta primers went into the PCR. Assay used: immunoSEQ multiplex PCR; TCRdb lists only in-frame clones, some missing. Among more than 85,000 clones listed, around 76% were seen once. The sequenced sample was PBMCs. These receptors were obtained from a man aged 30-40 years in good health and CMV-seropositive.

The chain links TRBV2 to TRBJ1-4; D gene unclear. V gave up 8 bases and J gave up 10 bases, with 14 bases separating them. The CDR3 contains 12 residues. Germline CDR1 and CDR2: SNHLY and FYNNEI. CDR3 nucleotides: TGTGCCAGCCTGACGGGAGGCGGAAAACTGTTTTTT. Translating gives CASLTGGGKLFF.

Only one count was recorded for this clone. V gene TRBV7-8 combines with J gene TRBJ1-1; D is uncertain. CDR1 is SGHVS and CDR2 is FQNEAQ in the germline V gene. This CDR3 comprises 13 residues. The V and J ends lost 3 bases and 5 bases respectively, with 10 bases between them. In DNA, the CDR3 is TGTGCCAGCAGCTTTGTATCGGTTACTGAAGCTTTCTTT. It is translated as CASSFVSVTEAFF.

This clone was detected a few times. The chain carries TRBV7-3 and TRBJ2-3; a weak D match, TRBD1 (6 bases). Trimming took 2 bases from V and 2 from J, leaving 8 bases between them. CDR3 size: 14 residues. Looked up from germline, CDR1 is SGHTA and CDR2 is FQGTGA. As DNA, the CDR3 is TGTGCCAGCAGCTTAGGACAGACCACAGATACGCAGTATTTT. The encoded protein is CASSLGQTTDTQYF.

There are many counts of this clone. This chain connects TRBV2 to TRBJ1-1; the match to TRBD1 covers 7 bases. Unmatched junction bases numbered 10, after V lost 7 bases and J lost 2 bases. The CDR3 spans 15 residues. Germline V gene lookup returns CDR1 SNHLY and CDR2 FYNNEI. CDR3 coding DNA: TGTGCCAGCAACCCTTTGGGACAGCCAAACACTGAAGCTTTCTTT. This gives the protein CASNPLGQPNTEAFF.

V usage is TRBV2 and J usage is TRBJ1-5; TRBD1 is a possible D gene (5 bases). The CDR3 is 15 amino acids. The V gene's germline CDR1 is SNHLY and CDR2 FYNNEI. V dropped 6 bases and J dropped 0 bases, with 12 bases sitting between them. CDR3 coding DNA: TGTGCCAGCAGATCCACAGGCGATAGCAATCAGCCCCAGCATTTT. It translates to CASRSTGDSNQPQHF.

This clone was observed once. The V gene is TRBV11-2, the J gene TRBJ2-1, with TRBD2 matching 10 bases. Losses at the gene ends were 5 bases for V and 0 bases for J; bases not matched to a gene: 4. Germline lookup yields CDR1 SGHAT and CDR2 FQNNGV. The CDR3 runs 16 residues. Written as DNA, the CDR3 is TGTGCCAGCAGCGTACTAGCGGGGTCCTCCTACAATGAGCAGTTCTTC. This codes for CASSVLAGSSYNEQFF. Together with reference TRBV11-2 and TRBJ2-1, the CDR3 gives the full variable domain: EAGVAQSPRYKIIEKRQSVAFWCNPISGHATLYWYQQILGQGPKLLIQFQNNGVVDDSQLPKDRFSAERLKGVDSTLKIQPAKLEDSAVYLCASSVLAGSSYNEQFFGPGTRLTVL.

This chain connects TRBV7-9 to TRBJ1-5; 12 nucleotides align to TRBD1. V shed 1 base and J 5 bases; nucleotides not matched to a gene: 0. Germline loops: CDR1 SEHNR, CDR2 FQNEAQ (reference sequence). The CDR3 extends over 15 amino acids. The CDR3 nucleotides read TGTGCCAGCAGCTTAGGGGACAGGGGGCATCAGCCCCAGCATTTT. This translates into CASSLGDRGHQPQHF.

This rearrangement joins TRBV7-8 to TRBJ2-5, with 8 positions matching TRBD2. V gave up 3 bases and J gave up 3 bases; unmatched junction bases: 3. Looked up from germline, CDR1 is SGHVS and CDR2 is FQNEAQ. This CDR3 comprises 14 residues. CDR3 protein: CASSFAGGEETQYF. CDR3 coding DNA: TGTGCCAGCAGCTTCGCGGGGGGTGAAGAGACCCAGTACTTC.

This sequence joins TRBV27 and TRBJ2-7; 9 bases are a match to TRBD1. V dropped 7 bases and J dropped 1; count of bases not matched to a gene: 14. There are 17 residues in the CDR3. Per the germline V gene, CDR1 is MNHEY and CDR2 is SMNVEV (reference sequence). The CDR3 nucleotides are TGTGCCAGCATTAAGCGTGGGGGGACAGGGCTGTCCTACGAGCAGTACTTC. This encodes CASIKRGGTGLSYEQYF.

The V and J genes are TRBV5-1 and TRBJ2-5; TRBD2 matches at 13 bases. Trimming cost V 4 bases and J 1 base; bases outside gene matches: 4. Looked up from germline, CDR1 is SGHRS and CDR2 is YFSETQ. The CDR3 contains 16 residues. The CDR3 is CASSQLAGGTQETQYF. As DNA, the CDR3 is TGCGCCAGCAGCCAACTAGCGGGGGGGACCCAAGAGACCCAGTACTTC.

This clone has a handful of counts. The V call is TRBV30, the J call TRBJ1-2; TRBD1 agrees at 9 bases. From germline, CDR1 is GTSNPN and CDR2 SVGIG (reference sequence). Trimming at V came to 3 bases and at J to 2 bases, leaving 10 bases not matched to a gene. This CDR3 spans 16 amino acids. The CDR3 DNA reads TGTGCCTGGAGCCTAACAGGGGGCAGTCGAAACTATGGCTACACCTTC. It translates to CAWSLTGGSRNYGYTF.

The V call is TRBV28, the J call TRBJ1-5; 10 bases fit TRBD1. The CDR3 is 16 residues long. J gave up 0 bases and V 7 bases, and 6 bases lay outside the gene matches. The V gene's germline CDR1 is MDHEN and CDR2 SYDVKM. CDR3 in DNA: TGTGCCAGCATCACCCGACAGGGGGCTAGCAATCAGCCCCAGCATTTT. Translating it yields CASITRQGASNQPQHF.

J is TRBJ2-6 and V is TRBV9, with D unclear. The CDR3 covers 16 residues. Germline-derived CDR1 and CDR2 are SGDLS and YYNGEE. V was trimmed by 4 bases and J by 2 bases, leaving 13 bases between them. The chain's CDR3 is CASSTTHVTGANVLTF. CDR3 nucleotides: TGTGCCAGCAGCACTACCCACGTAACTGGGGCCAACGTCCTGACTTTC.

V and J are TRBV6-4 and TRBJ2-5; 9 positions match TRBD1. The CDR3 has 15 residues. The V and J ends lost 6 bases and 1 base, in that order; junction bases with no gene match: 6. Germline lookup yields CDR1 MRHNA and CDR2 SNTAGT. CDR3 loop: CASSPDRGGQETQYF. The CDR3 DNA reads TGTGCCAGCAGCCCCGACAGGGGGGGCCAAGAGACCCAGTACTTC.

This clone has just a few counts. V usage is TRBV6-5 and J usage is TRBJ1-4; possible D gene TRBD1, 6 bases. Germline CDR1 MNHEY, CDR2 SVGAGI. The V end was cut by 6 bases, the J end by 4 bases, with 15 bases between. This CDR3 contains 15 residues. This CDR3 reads CASRHRDILNEKLFF. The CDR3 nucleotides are TGTGCCAGCAGACACCGGGACATCCTTAATGAAAAACTGTTTTTT.

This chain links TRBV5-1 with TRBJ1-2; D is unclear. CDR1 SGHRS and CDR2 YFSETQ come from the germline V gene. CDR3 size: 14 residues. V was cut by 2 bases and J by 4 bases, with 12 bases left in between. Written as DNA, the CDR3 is TGCGCCAGCAGCTTCCAGGAAGGGAGCTATGGCTACACCTTC. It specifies CASSFQEGSYGYTF.

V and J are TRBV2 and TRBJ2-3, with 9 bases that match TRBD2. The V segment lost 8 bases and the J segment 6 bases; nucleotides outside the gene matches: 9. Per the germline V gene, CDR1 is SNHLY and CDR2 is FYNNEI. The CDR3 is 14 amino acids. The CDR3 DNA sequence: TGTGCCAGCGAGTCGCGGGGGGGCCCGGATACGCAGTATTTT. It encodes CASESRGGPDTQYF.

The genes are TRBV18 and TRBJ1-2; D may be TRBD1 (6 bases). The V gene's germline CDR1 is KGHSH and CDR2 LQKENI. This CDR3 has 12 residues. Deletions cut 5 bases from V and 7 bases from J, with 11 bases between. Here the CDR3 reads CASSGTGSGYTF. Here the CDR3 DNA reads TGTGCCAGCTCAGGAACAGGGTCTGGCTACACCTTC.

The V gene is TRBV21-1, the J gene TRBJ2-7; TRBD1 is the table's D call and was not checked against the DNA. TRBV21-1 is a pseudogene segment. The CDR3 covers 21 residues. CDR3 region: CASSADKVVPLRDSSSYEQYF. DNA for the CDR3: TGTGCCAGCAGCGCCGATAAAGTGGTTCCCTTGCGGGACAGCAGCTCCTACGAGCAGTACTTC.

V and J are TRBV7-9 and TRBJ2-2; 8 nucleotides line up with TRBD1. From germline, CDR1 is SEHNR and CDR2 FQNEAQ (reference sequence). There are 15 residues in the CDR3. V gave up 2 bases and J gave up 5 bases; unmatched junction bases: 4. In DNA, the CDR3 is TGTGCCAGCAGCTTACAGGGGGCGCGGACCGGGGAGCTGTTTTTT. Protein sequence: CASSLQGARTGELFF.

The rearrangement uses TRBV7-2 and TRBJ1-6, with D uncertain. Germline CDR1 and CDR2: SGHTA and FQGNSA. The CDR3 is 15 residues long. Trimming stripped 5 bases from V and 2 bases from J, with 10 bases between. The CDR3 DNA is TGTGCCAGCAGCCCTTCTACGGCCTATAATTCACCCCTCCACTTT. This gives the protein CASSPSTAYNSPLHF.

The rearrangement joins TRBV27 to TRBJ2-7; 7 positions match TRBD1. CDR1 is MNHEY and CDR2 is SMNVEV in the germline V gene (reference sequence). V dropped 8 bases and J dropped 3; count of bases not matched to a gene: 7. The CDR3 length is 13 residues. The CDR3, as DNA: TGTGCCAGCGGACGGGACAGCAGCTACGAGCAGTACTTC. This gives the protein CASGRDSSYEQYF.

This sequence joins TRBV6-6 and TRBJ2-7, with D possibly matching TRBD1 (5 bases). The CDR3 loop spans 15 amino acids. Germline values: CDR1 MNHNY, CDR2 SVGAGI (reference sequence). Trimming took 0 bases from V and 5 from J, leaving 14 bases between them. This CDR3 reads CASSYSFTGSDEQYF. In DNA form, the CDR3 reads TGTGCCAGCAGTTACTCGTTTACAGGTTCCGACGAGCAGTACTTC.

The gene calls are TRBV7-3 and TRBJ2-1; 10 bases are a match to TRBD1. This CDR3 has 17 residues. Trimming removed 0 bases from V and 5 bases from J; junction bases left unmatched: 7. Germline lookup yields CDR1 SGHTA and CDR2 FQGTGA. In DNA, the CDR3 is TGTGCCAGCAGCTTAACCCGGACAGGGGGGGGGCACAATGAGCAGTTCTTC. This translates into CASSLTRTGGGHNEQFF.

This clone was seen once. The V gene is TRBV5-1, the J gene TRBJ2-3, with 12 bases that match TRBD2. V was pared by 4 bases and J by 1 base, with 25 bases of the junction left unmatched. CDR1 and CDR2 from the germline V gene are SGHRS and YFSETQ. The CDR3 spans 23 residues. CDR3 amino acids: CASSLQGQAGSSGGAWGTDTQYF. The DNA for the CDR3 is TGCGCCAGCAGCCTCCAGGGACAGGCCGGATCTAGCGGGGGGGCTTGGGGCACAGATACGCAGTATTTT.